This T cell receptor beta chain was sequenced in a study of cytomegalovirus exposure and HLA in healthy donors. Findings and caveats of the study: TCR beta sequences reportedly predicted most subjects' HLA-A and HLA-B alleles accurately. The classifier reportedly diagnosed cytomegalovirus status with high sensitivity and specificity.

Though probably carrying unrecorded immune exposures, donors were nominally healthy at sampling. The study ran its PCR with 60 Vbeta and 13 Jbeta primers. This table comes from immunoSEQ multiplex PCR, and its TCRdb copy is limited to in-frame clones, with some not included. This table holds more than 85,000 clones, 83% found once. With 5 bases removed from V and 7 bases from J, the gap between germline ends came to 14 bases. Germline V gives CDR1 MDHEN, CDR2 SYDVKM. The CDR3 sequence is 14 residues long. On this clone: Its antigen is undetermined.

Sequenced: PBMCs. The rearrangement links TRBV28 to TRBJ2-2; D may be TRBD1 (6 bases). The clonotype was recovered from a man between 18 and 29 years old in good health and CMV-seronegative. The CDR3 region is CASSISGAGGELFF. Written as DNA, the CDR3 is TGTGCCAGCAGTATTTCAGGGGCCGGCGGGGAGCTGTTTTTT.